The clone carrying this TCR beta chain was counted a single time. Here immunoSEQ multiplex PCR was the method, and the copy in TCRdb shows in-frame clones only, minus some. The profile shows approximately 110,000 clones, roughly 86% of them singletons. CDR3 length: 12 amino acids. V shed 6 bases and J shed 4 bases, with 8 bases lying between them. Germline V CDR1 and CDR2: SEHNR, FQNEAQ (reference sequence). This entry is derived from a study of blood T cell repertoires in COVID-19. Study-wide background: Samples came from the United States, Italy and Spain, spanning acute and convalescent COVID-19.

The clonotype was recovered from a human donor in a cohort sampled during active COVID-19. The specimen was peripheral blood. The rearrangement links TRBV7-9 to TRBJ2-3; D uncertain. The CDR3 nucleotides are TGTGCCAGCAGTTCCATTCCAGATACGCAGTATTTT. Protein: CASSSIPDTQYF.